This T cell receptor beta chain was identified in a study of CD8 T cells in ankylosing spondylitis. The study's findings and limits: Matched ankylosing spondylitis synovial fluid reportedly contained a significantly enriched population of disease-linked clones. For ankylosing spondylitis blood, a TCR beta motif of about 8 highly homologous variants appeared characteristic. Clones linked with disease were CD8+ and fairly uncommon in the peripheral blood.

Germline lookup yields CDR1 SGDLS and CDR2 YYNGEE. V lost 0 bases to trimming and J lost 2 bases, with 13 bases between them. The CDR3 consists of 16 residues. TCRdb used MiXCR to reprocess the 5' RACE reads, holding one entry per CDR3 protein. Of approximately 540,000 distinct CDR3 sequences detected, 9.5% to 15% appear once; the ten largest clones hold over 6.5%. This clonotype was seen only a few times. Its specificity is unknown. The source material was blood, either unsorted or a sorted T cell fraction (not recorded which). The rearrangement joins TRBV9 to TRBJ2-3, with D unresolved. This TCR came from a male donor with ankylosing spondylitis. The DNA for the CDR3 is TGTGCCAGCAGCGTAGGGGGAAGCGCTTCCACAGATACGCAGTATTTT. Its protein product is CASSVGGSASTDTQYF.